The next 19 T cell receptor beta chains were all read from a single sample in a study of cytomegalovirus exposure and HLA in healthy donors. 60 Vbeta and 13 Jbeta primers were used in PCR. Only in-frame clones appear in the TCRdb table, and some are missing; sequencing was by immunoSEQ multiplex PCR. This repertoire shows 75,000 to 100,000 clones, roughly 80% found once; its top ten account for roughly 3%. The specimen sequenced was PBMCs. The receptors were sampled from a man between 40 and 49 years old in good health and CMV-seronegative.

The chain employs TRBV15 and TRBJ1-5; D is unclear. Trimming cost V 0 bases and J 0 bases, with 9 bases left between them. Germline-derived CDR1 and CDR2 are LNHNV and YYDKDF (reference sequence). CDR3 length: 16 residues. The DNA for the CDR3 is TGTGCCACCAGCAGAGATCGACTGGATAGCAATCAGCCCCAGCATTTT. Its translation: CATSRDRLDSNQPQHF.

This chain connects TRBV6-1 to TRBJ2-7, with 8 positions matching TRBD2. The CDR3 covers 16 residues. Germline V lookup: CDR1 MNHNS, CDR2 SASEGT. Trimming took 2 bases from V and 0 from J; bases not matched to a gene: 6. CDR3 coding DNA: TGTGCCAGCAGTGAAAAAAGCAGCGGGAGCTCCTACGAGCAGTACTTC. Translated, it gives CASSEKSSGSSYEQYF.

The CDR3 loop is CASSFQGRDTGELFF. CDR3 bases: TGCGCCAGCAGTTTCCAGGGTAGGGACACCGGGGAGCTGTTTTTT. The rearrangement joins TRBV5-1 to TRBJ2-2, with D possibly matching TRBD1 (5 bases). Germline loops: CDR1 SGHRS, CDR2 YFSETQ. Between the trimmed V and J ends, which lost 5 bases and 3 bases, there was a span of 14 bases. There are 15 residues in the CDR3.

Comment on this clone: This sample includes further DNA sequences coding for the same CDR3. The V call is TRBV9, the J call TRBJ2-5, with 9 bases aligning to TRBD2. CDR1 is SGDLS and CDR2 is YYNGEE in the germline V gene. The CDR3 consists of 16 residues. Trimming at V came to 0 bases and at J to 1 base, leaving 4 bases not matched to a gene. The CDR3 bases are TGTGCCAGCAGCGTAGGGAGCGGGGGGATCCAAGAGACCCAGTACTTC. It is translated as CASSVGSGGIQETQYF.

The chain carries TRBV27 and TRBJ2-6; D gene ambiguous. Germline CDR1 MNHEY, CDR2 SMNVEV (reference sequence). Trimming took 5 bases from V and 0 from J, leaving 8 bases between them. The CDR3 has 15 residues. The CDR3 coding sequence is TGTGCCAGCAGTCTTTCTTTCTCTGGGGCCAACGTCCTGACTTTC. Protein: CASSLSFSGANVLTF.

The chain links TRBV5-1 to TRBJ1-4; D unresolved. The CDR3 has 15 residues. Germline V lookup: CDR1 SGHRS, CDR2 YFSETQ. V was trimmed by 1 base and J by 5 bases, leaving 12 bases between them. The CDR3 DNA follows: TGCGCCAGCAGCTTGCAGGTGGCTAACAATGAAAAACTGTTTTTT. The encoded protein is CASSLQVANNEKLFF.

The V and J genes are TRBV6-6 and TRBJ2-3; perhaps TRBD1 as D (6 bases). CDR1 and CDR2 from the germline V gene are MNHNY and SVGAGI (reference sequence). V gave up 6 bases and J gave up 3 bases, with 10 bases separating them. This CDR3 contains 13 residues. CDR3 nucleotide sequence: TGTGCCAGCAGCCCCAGGGGAACAGATACGCAGTATTTT. This sequence encodes CASSPRGTDTQYF.

CDR3 sequence (DNA): TGTGCCAGCAGTTTCGACAACTCCTACGAGCAGTACTTC. Translation gives CASSFDNSYEQYF. The V gene is TRBV27, the J gene TRBJ2-7; the D is unclear. Trimming shortened V by 3 bases and J by 0 bases, and 6 bases separated the two germline ends. The V gene's germline CDR1 is MNHEY and CDR2 SMNVEV (reference sequence). The CDR3 has 13 residues.

In nucleotides, the CDR3 is TGTGCCAGCAGTTATACAGGCTCCTACGAGCAGTACTTC. This gives the protein CASSYTGSYEQYF. This chain joins TRBV6-5 and TRBJ2-7; TRBD1 might be the D (5 bases). Per the germline V gene, CDR1 is MNHEY and CDR2 is SVGAGI. This CDR3 region has 13 residues. The V gene lost 3 bases and the J gene lost 0 bases, with 6 bases spanning the gap.

The chain combines TRBV28 with TRBJ2-1; 14 nucleotides align to TRBD2. The junction had 4 bases not matched to a gene; V was cut back by 5 bases and J by 7 bases. The CDR3 is made up of 15 amino acids. The germline gives CDR1 MDHEN, CDR2 SYDVKM. CDR3 nucleotide sequence: TGTGCCAGCAGTCTGACTAGCGGGAGGGGTAATGAGCAGTTCTTC. It codes for CASSLTSGRGNEQFF.

The chain employs TRBV7-6 and TRBJ2-1; D uncertain. CDR3 length: 12 amino acids. Between the trimmed V and J ends, which lost 2 bases and 10 bases, there was a span of 9 bases. Germline lookup yields CDR1 SGHVS and CDR2 FNYEAQ. The CDR3 nucleotides are TGTGCCAGCAGCTTACCAGGCAGGGAGCAGTTCTTC. Its protein is CASSLPGREQFF.

The chain employs TRBV5-8 and TRBJ2-1, with 12 bases lining up with TRBD2. Losses at the gene ends were 0 bases for V and 6 bases for J; bases not matched to a gene: 7. The CDR3 sequence is 17 residues long. In germline, CDR1 is SGHTS, CDR2 YDEGEE. The CDR3 region is CASSLVRLAGGGNEQFF. The CDR3 DNA is TGTGCCAGCAGCTTGGTCCGCCTAGCGGGGGGGGGCAATGAGCAGTTCTTC.

V gene TRBV7-6 combines with J gene TRBJ2-5; D is possibly TRBD2 (5 bases). Trimming left V 6 bases short and J 1 base short, with 9 bases between. The CDR3 covers 13 residues. The germline CDR1 and CDR2 sequences are SGHVS and FNYEAQ. Here the CDR3 reads CASRRGVQETQYF. The CDR3 DNA sequence: TGTGCCAGCAGACGGGGTGTCCAAGAGACCCAGTACTTC.

In this sample, this clone turned up once. One end of the junction is discordant with germline, which a read error may explain. The chain has TRBV10-3 and TRBJ2-2; D is uncertain. Germline loops: CDR1 ENHRY, CDR2 SYGVKD. The CDR3 consists of 13 residues. The CDR3 region is CAISESRAGELFF. The CDR3 DNA reads TGTGCCATCAGCGAGTCAAGAGCAGGGGAGCTGTTTTTT.

The chain joins TRBV2 to TRBJ1-5; D may be TRBD1 (5 bases). The CDR3 sequence is 15 residues long. V was pared by 7 bases and J by 0 bases, with 13 bases between. The germline V gene has CDR1 SNHLY and CDR2 FYNNEI. CDR3 sequence reads: CASTIDSYSNQPQHF. The CDR3 nucleotides are TGTGCCAGCACTATCGACAGCTATAGCAATCAGCCCCAGCATTTT.

The gene calls are TRBV18 and TRBJ1-1; D is undetermined. Between the trimmed V and J ends, which lost 3 bases and 0 bases, there was a span of 8 bases. The germline gives CDR1 KGHSH, CDR2 LQKENI. This CDR3 spans 14 amino acids. The CDR3 here is CASSPAHMNTEAFF. In DNA, the CDR3 is TGTGCCAGCTCACCCGCTCACATGAACACTGAAGCTTTCTTT.

This clone was picked up a small number of times. The chain uses TRBV7-3 and TRBJ2-6; tentatively, D is TRBD2 (5 bases). Trimming left V 3 bases short and J 2 bases short, with 11 bases between. The germline V gene has CDR1 SGHTA and CDR2 FQGTGA. The CDR3 is 16 residues long. CDR3 nucleotide sequence: TGTGCCAGCAGCTTGACGGGGTTCACTGGGGCCAACGTCCTGACTTTC. It is translated as CASSLTGFTGANVLTF.

This clone was observed a few times. This chain links TRBV29-1 with TRBJ2-4, with TRBD1 as a possible D gene (5 bases). Trimming removed 6 bases at V and 2 bases at J, with 8 bases between. Germline values: CDR1 SQVTM, CDR2 ANQGSEA. This CDR3 has 12 amino acids. The DNA of the CDR3 is TGCAGCGTCCAGGGCACCAAAAACATTCAGTACTTC. It encodes CSVQGTKNIQYF.

The chain couples TRBV2 to TRBJ1-1, with 7 bases identical to TRBD1. V dropped 8 bases and J dropped 0; count of bases not matched to a gene: 9. Germline V gene data show CDR1 as SNHLY and CDR2 as FYNNEI. The length of the CDR3 is 15 residues. CDR3 sequence: CASSPQGQMNTEAFF. CDR3 nucleotides: TGTGCCAGCTCCCCCCAGGGACAGATGAACACTGAAGCTTTCTTT.